This T cell receptor (beta chain) appears in the sequencing data of a study of blood T cell repertoires in COVID-19. Original processing notes: Estimation of nucleated cell counts relied on the amplification of reference gene primers. Measured with immunoSEQ multiplex PCR; TCRdb has only the in-frame clones, and not every one. V and J calls and clone size follow that table, whereas D and trimming were derived from the DNA. Counted here are over 85,000 clones, 87% occurring once; the ten biggest clones make up around 2%. The CDR3 runs to 16 residues. V shed 7 bases, J shed 4 bases, and the junction held 12 bases outside the gene matches. The germline CDR1 and CDR2 sequences are MNHNY and SVGAGI (reference sequence).

This receptor was identified in a man aged 45-65 years with active COVID-19. Sequenced input: peripheral blood. This rearrangement joins TRBV6-6 to TRBJ1-4, with 7 bases identical to TRBD1. The DNA for the CDR3 is TGTGCCAGCATTCCGATCTTACAGGGGTATAATGAAAAACTGTTTTTT. It is translated as CASIPILQGYNEKLFF.